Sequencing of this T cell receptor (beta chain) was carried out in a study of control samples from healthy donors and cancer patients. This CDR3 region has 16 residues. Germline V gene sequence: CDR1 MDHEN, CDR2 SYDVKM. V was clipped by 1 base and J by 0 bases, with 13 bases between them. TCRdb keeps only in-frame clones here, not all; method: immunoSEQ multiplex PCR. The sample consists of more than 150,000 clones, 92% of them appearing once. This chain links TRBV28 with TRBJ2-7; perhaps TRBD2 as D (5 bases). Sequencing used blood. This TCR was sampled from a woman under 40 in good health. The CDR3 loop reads CASSLSLATGSYEQYF. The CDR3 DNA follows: TGTGCCAGCAGTTTATCCTTAGCGACGGGCTCCTACGAGCAGTACTTC.